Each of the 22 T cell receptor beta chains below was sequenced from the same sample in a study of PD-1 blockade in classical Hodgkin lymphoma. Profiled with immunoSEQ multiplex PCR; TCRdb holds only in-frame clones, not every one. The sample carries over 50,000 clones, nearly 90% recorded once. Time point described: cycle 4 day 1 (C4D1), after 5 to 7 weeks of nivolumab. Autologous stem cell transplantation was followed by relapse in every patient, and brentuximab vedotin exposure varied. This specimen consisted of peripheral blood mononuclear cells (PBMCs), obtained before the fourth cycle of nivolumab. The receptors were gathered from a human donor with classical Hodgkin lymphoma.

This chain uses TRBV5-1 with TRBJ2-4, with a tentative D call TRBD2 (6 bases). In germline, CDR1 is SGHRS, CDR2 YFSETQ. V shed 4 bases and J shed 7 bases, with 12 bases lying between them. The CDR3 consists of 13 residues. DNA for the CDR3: TGCGCCAGCAGCGCTGGTCGGGGGAACATTCAGTACTTC. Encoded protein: CASSAGRGNIQYF.

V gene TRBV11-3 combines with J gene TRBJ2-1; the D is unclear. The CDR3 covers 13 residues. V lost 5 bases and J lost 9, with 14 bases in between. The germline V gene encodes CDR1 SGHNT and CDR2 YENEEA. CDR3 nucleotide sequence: TGTGCCAGCAGCGTGTCCTTTATCGGTGAGCAGTTCTTC. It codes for CASSVSFIGEQFF.

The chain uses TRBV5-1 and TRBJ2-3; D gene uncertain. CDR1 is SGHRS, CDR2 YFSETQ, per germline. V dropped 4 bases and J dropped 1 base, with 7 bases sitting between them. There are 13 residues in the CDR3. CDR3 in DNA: TGCGCCAGCAGCCCGGAAGGCACAGATACGCAGTATTTT. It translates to CASSPEGTDTQYF.

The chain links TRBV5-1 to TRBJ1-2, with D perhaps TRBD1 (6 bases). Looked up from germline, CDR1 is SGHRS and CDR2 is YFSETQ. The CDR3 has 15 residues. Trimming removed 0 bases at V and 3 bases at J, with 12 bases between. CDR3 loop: CASSLAGAGDYGYTF. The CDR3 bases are TGCGCCAGCAGCTTGGCGGGAGCAGGGGACTATGGCTACACCTTC. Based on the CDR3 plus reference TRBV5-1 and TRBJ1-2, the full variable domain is KAGVTQTPRYLIKTRGQQVTLSCSPISGHRSVSWYQQTPGQGLQFLFEYFSETQRNKGNFPGRFSGRQFSNSRSEMNVSTLELGDSALYLCASSLAGAGDYGYTFGSGTRLTVV.

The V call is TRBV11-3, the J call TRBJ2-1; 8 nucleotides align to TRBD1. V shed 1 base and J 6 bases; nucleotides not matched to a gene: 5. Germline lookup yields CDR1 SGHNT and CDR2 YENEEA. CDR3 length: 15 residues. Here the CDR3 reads CASSLGQGSSNEQFF. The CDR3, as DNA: TGTGCCAGCAGCTTAGGACAGGGGTCATCCAATGAGCAGTTCTTC.

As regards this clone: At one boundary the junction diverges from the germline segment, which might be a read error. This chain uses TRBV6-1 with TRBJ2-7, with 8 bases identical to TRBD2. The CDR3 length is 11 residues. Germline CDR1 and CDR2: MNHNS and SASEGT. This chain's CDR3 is CASSVSGTKFF. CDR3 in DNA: TGTGCCAGCAGTGTTAGCGGGACAAAATTCTTC.

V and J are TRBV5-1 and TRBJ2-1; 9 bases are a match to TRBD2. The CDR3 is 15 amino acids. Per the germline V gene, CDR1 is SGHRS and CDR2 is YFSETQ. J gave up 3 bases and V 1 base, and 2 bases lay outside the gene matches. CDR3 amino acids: CASSLIAGDYNEQFF. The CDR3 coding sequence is TGCGCCAGCAGCTTGATAGCGGGGGACTACAATGAGCAGTTCTTC.

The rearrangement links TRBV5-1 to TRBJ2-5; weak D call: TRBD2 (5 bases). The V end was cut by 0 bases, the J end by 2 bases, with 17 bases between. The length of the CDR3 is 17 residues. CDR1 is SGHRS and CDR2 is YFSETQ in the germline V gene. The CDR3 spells CASSLDIGGRAQETQYF. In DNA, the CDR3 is TGCGCCAGCAGCTTGGATATTGGCGGGCGGGCACAAGAGACCCAGTACTTC.

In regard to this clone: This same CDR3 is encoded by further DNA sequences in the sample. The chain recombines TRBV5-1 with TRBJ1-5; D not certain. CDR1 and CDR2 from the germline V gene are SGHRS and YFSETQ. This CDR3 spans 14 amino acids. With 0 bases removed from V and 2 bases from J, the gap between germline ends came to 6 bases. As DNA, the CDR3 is TGCGCCAGCAGCTTGGATGGGCGCAATCAGCCCCAGCATTTT. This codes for CASSLDGRNQPQHF.

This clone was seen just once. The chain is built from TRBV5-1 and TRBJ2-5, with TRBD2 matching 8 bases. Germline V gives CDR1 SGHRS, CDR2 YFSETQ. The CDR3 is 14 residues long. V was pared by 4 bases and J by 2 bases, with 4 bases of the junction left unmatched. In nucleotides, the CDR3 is TGCGCCAGCAGCGCTAGCGGGCCACAAGAGACCCAGTACTTC. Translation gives CASSASGPQETQYF.

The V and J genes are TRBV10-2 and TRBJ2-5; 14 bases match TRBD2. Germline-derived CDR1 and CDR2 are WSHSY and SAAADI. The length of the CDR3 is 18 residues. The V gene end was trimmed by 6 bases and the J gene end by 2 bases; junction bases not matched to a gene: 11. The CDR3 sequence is CASSWPGLAGALQETQYF. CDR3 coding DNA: TGCGCCAGCAGCTGGCCGGGACTAGCGGGGGCCCTACAAGAGACCCAGTACTTC.

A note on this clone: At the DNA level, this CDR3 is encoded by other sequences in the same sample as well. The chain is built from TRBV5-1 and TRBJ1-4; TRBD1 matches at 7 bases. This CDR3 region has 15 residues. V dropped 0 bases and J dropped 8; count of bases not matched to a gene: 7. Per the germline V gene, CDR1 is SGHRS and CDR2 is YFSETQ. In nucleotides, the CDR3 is TGCGCCAGCAGCTTGGGAAGGGGGCAGGGGGAAAAACTGTTTTTT. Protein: CASSLGRGQGEKLFF.

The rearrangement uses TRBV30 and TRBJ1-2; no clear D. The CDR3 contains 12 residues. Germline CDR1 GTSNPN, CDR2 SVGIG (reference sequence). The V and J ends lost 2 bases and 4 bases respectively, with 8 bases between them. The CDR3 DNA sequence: TGTGCCTGGAGTTCGGACGGCTATGGCTACACCTTC. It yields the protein CAWSSDGYGYTF.

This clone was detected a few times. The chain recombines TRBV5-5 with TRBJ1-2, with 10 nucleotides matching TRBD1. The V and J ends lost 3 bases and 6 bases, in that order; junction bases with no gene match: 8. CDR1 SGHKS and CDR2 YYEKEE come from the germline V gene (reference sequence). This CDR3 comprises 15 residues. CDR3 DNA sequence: TGTGCCAGCAGCTCCGCCGGGACAGGGGTAGATGGCTACACCTTC. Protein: CASSSAGTGVDGYTF.

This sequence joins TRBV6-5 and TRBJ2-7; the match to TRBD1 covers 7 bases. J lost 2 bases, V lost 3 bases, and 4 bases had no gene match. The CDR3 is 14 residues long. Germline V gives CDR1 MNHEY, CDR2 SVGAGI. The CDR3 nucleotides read TGTGCCAGCAGTTATACAGGGGTCCCCTACGAGCAGTACTTC. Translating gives CASSYTGVPYEQYF.

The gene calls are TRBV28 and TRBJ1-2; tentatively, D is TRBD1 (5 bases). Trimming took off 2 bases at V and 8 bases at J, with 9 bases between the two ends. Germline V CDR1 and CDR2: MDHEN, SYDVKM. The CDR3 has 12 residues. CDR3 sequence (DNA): TGTGCCAGCAGTTTAAGGGGAACCGGCTACACCTTC. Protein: CASSLRGTGYTF.

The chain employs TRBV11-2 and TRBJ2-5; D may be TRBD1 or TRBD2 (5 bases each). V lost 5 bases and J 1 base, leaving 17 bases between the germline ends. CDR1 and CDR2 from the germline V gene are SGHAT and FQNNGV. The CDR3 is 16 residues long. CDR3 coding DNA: TGTGCCAGCAGCCCCCAGGGACGGAAAGGCCAAGAGACCCAGTACTTC. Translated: CASSPQGRKGQETQYF.

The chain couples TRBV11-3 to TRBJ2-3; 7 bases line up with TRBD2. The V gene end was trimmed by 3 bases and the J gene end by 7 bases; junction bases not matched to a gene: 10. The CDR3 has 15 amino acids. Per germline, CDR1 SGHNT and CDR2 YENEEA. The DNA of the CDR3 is TGTGCCAGCAGCTTTGGCGCGGGGGTAGCAAATACGCAGTATTTT. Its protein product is CASSFGAGVANTQYF.

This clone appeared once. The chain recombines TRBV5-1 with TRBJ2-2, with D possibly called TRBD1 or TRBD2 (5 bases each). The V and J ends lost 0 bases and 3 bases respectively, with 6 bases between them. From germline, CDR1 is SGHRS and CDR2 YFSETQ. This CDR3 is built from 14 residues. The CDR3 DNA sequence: TGCGCCAGCAGCTTGGGAGGGGACACCGGGGAGCTGTTTTTT. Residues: CASSLGGDTGELFF. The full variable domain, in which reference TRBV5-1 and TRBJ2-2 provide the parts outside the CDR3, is KAGVTQTPRYLIKTRGQQVTLSCSPISGHRSVSWYQQTPGQGLQFLFEYFSETQRNKGNFPGRFSGRQFSNSRSEMNVSTLELGDSALYLCASSLGGDTGELFFGEGSRLTVL.

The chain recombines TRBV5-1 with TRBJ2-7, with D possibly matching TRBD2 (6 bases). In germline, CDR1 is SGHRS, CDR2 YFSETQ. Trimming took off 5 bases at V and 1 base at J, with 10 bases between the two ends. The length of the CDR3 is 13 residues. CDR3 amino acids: CASRPGTSYEQYF. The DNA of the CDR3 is TGCGCCAGCAGGCCAGGGACTTCCTACGAGCAGTACTTC.

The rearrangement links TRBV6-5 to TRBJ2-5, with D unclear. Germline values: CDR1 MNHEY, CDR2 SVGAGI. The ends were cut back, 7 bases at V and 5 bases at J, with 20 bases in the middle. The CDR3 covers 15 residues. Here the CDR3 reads CASKPTGRRDETQYF. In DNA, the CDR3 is TGTGCCAGCAAACCAACGGGCCGTCGCGACGAGACCCAGTACTTC.

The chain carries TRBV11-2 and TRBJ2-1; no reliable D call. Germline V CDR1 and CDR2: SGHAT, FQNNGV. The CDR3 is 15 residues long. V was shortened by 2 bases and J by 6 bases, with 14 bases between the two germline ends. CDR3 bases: TGTGCCAGCAGCTTACCCCATAAATACGCCAATGAGCAGTTCTTC. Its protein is CASSLPHKYANEQFF.